The 25 T cell receptor beta chains reported below all come from one sample, sequenced in a study of T cells after somatic rescue of genetic block. Method: immunoSEQ multiplex PCR; TCRdb's copy keeps in-frame clones and lacks some. The table shows roughly 11,000 clones, with about two thirds occurring only once. Source material: peripheral blood mononuclear cells (PBMCs). These receptors were taken from a boy aged 5-17 years.

The rearrangement uses TRBV10-3 and TRBJ2-7, with D tentatively TRBD1 (6 bases). Germline assignment: CDR1 ENHRY and CDR2 SYGVKD. With 5 bases removed from V and 6 bases from J, the gap between germline ends came to 23 bases. The CDR3 extends over 16 amino acids. The DNA of the CDR3 is TGTGCCATCAGTCCCGGACAGCCCTTGATCTCCGGCGAGCAGTACTTC. Its protein product is CAISPGQPLISGEQYF.

This clone was seen once. The rearrangement links TRBV2 to TRBJ1-2, with D perhaps matching TRBD1 (5 bases). The CDR3 spans 14 residues. Trimming took off 7 bases at V and 8 bases at J, with 20 bases between the two ends. Germline CDR1 SNHLY, CDR2 FYNNEI. The DNA of the CDR3 is TGTGCCAGCACCCGAGAGGACATCATTTGGGGCTACACCTTC. Translating it yields CASTREDIIWGYTF.

The CDR3 loop is CASSLWGTGANEQFF. The CDR3 nucleotides are TGTGCCAGCAGCCTTTGGGGGACAGGGGCCAATGAGCAGTTCTTC. This chain joins TRBV7-3 and TRBJ2-1; 10 bases line up with TRBD1. CDR1 is SGHTA, CDR2 FQGTGA, per germline. The junction had 7 bases not matched to a gene; V was cut back by 5 bases and J by 6 bases. CDR3 size: 15 residues.

This chain links TRBV7-6 with TRBJ2-1, with unresolved D. Germline V gives CDR1 SGHVS, CDR2 FNYEAQ. The CDR3 length is 11 residues. Trimming removed 1 base at V and 6 bases at J, with 1 base between. The CDR3 protein is CASSLGNEQFF. The CDR3 region has the DNA TGTGCCAGCAGCTTAGGCAATGAGCAGTTCTTC.

A word on this clone: At one end, the junction sequence differs from germline, possibly due to a read error. Other DNA sequences of this sample code for an identical CDR3. CDR3 residues: CASSPGAGGHQETQYF. CDR3 in DNA: TGTGCCAGCAGCCCGGGTGCGGGGGGCCATCAAGAGACCCAGTACTTC. V gene TRBV4-1 combines with J gene TRBJ2-5, with 8 bases fitting TRBD2. This CDR3 region has 16 residues. Germline-derived CDR1 and CDR2 are MGHRA and YSYEKL.

The chain employs TRBV23-1 and TRBJ2-7; the D gene is possibly TRBD1 (6 bases). TRBV23-1 is an ORF, and what it does is uncertain. Trimming left V 4 bases short and J 0 bases short, with 10 bases between. The CDR3 has 14 residues. In DNA form, the CDR3 reads TGCGCCAGCAGTCGTTTGGACAGCTCCTACGAGCAGTACTTC. This codes for CASSRLDSSYEQYF.

The chain has TRBV5-5 and TRBJ1-3, with no clear D. Germline CDR1 is SGHKS and CDR2 is YYEKEE (reference sequence). Trimming took 1 base from V and 0 from J, leaving 8 bases between them. This CDR3 has 15 residues. The CDR3 here is CASSLFGTSGNTIYF. CDR3 bases: TGTGCCAGCAGCTTGTTTGGAACCTCTGGAAACACCATATATTTT. The variable domain in full, completed from reference TRBV5-5 and TRBJ1-3, reads DAGVTQSPTHLIKTRGQQVTLRCSPISGHKSVSWYQQVLGQGPQFIFQYYEKEERGRGNFPDRFSARQFPNYSSELNVNALLLGDSALYLCASSLFGTSGNTIYFGEGSWLTVV.

The chain uses TRBV18 and TRBJ2-2, with D hard to call. The ends were cut back, 4 bases at V and 3 bases at J, with 9 bases in the middle. The CDR3 covers 14 residues. Germline V gene lookup returns CDR1 KGHSH and CDR2 LQKENI. The CDR3 region is CASSRWTYTGELFF. The CDR3 DNA follows: TGTGCCAGCTCACGCTGGACCTACACCGGGGAGCTGTTTTTT.

The V and J genes are TRBV30 and TRBJ2-2; D is possibly TRBD1 or TRBD2 (5 bases each). V gave up 5 bases and J gave up 5 bases, with 15 bases separating them. In germline, CDR1 is GTSNPN, CDR2 SVGIG (reference sequence). This CDR3 has 14 amino acids. The CDR3 reads CAWGGFLRTGELFF. In nucleotides, the CDR3 is TGTGCCTGGGGGGGATTTTTAAGGACCGGGGAGCTGTTTTTT.

The J gene is TRBJ1-1, the V gene TRBV13; D uncertain. V dropped 5 bases and J dropped 8 bases, with 24 bases sitting between them. The germline gives CDR1 PRHDT, CDR2 FYEKMQ (reference sequence). The CDR3 runs 16 residues. CDR3 nucleotides: TGTGCCAGCAGCCCAAAGGCCCCCGGACTGTTACGGGAAGCTTTCTTT. It specifies CASSPKAPGLLREAFF.

This chain connects TRBV5-8 to TRBJ1-5; weak D call: TRBD1 (6 bases). Trimming pared 6 bases from V and 13 bases from J, leaving 20 bases between. Germline lookup yields CDR1 SGHTS and CDR2 YDEGEE. There are 13 residues in the CDR3. CDR3 in DNA: TGTGCCAGCACGGGCCAGCCCCGGGGGCTTCAGCATTTT. Translation: CASTGQPRGLQHF.

The chain has TRBV5-4 and TRBJ2-1; 7 bases agree with TRBD1. Trimming cost V 1 base and J 5 bases; bases outside gene matches: 6. The germline V gene encodes CDR1 SGHNT and CDR2 YYREEE (reference sequence). CDR3 size: 15 residues. CDR3 coding DNA: TGTGCCAGCAGCTTGACGGGACAGAGGGACAATGAGCAGTTCTTC. Its protein product is CASSLTGQRDNEQFF.

The chain links TRBV5-1 to TRBJ2-5; TRBD2 matches at 8 bases. The J segment lost 1 base and the V segment lost 1 base, leaving 6 bases of the junction unmatched. There are 16 residues in the CDR3. In germline, CDR1 is SGHRS, CDR2 YFSETQ. The CDR3 loop reads CASSLYAGGRQETQYF. CDR3 nucleotide sequence: TGCGCCAGCAGCTTGTATGCGGGGGGCCGCCAAGAGACCCAGTACTTC. Full variable domain (missing parts from reference TRBV5-1 and TRBJ2-5): KAGVTQTPRYLIKTRGQQVTLSCSPISGHRSVSWYQQTPGQGLQFLFEYFSETQRNKGNFPGRFSGRQFSNSRSEMNVSTLELGDSALYLCASSLYAGGRQETQYFGPGTRLLVL.

This clone was counted a single time. The J gene is TRBJ2-6, the V gene TRBV6-6; D ambiguous. This CDR3 spans 15 amino acids. Per the germline V gene, CDR1 is MNHNY and CDR2 is SVGAGI (reference sequence). The V gene lost 4 bases and the J gene lost 0 bases, with 7 bases spanning the gap. Here the CDR3 reads CASSWYGSGANVLTF. CDR3 nucleotide sequence: TGTGCCAGCAGTTGGTACGGCTCTGGGGCCAACGTCCTGACTTTC.

The chain has TRBV18 and TRBJ2-7, with D perhaps matching TRBD1 or TRBD2 (5 bases each). The V gene's germline CDR1 is KGHSH and CDR2 LQKENI. Trimming removed 2 bases at V and 2 bases at J, with 7 bases between. The CDR3 length is 13 residues. DNA for the CDR3: TGTGCCAGCTCACCAGGGGGTACCTACGAGCAGTACTTC. Protein product: CASSPGGTYEQYF.

This clone was recorded a few times. V is TRBV6-5 and J is TRBJ1-5, with TRBD1 matching over 7 bases. Germline V CDR1 and CDR2: MNHEY, SVGAGI. CDR3 length: 14 residues. With 2 bases clipped from V and 6 bases from J, the junction kept 4 bases outside the gene matches. The CDR3 loop is CASSYTGVGQPQHF. Written as DNA, the CDR3 is TGTGCCAGCAGTTACACAGGGGTGGGTCAGCCCCAGCATTTT.

The chain uses TRBV28 and TRBJ2-7, with TRBD1 matching over 8 bases. Germline V gives CDR1 MDHEN, CDR2 SYDVKM. The V segment lost 1 base and the J segment 5 bases; nucleotides outside the gene matches: 7. The CDR3 loop spans 15 amino acids. The CDR3 region is CASSLSGRGRNEQYF. CDR3 coding DNA: TGTGCCAGCAGTTTATCAGGCAGGGGGCGGAACGAGCAGTACTTC.

The chain combines TRBV15 with TRBJ2-5; a possible D gene is TRBD2 (6 bases). Germline V gene sequence: CDR1 LNHNV, CDR2 YYDKDF (reference sequence). The CDR3 is 15 amino acids. The V and J ends lost 0 bases and 3 bases respectively, with 11 bases between them. CDR3 region: CATSRDPREKETQYF. DNA of the CDR3: TGTGCCACCAGCAGAGATCCCCGGGAGAAAGAGACCCAGTACTTC.

The chain is built from TRBV7-9 and TRBJ2-7, with TRBD1 matching over 7 bases. This CDR3 comprises 19 residues. Trimming removed 2 bases from V and 5 bases from J; junction bases left unmatched: 21. Germline CDR1 and CDR2: SEHNR and FQNEAQ (reference sequence). Here the CDR3 reads CASSLIWGGQGEEFNEQYF. The CDR3 DNA sequence: TGTGCCAGCAGCTTAATCTGGGGTGGGCAGGGGGAAGAATTTAACGAGCAGTACTTC.

This clone was recorded a few times. V usage is TRBV6-5 and J usage is TRBJ1-6; TRBD1 is a possible D gene (6 bases). The germline V gene has CDR1 MNHEY and CDR2 SVGAGI. Deletions cut 5 bases from V and 10 bases from J, with 15 bases between. CDR3 length: 14 residues. The chain's CDR3 is CASSNRDTRSPLHF. For the CDR3, the DNA is TGTGCCAGCAGTAACCGGGACACGAGGTCACCCCTCCACTTT.

A few counts support this clone. The V call is TRBV6-5, the J call TRBJ2-2; D remains ambiguous. V lost 4 bases and J lost 3, with 6 bases in between. This CDR3 is 13 amino acids long. Germline values: CDR1 MNHEY, CDR2 SVGAGI. This CDR3 reads CASSFQDTGELFF. Here the CDR3 DNA reads TGTGCCAGCAGTTTCCAGGACACCGGGGAGCTGTTTTTT.

The chain couples TRBV6-5 to TRBJ1-5; D is uncertain. CDR1 is MNHEY, CDR2 SVGAGI, per germline. This CDR3 is built from 14 residues. V lost 2 bases and J 3 bases, leaving 8 bases between the germline ends. The chain's CDR3 is CASSYGQVNQPQHF. Written as DNA, the CDR3 is TGTGCCAGCAGTTACGGTCAGGTCAATCAGCCCCAGCATTTT.

This clone rates as medium-sized. The J gene is TRBJ2-7, the V gene TRBV7-9, with a weak D call TRBD1 (6 bases). The CDR3 covers 12 residues. V lost 5 bases, J lost 5 bases, and 10 bases lay in between. Germline lookup yields CDR1 SEHNR and CDR2 FQNEAQ (reference sequence). CDR3 sequence: CASSPNRDEQYF. DNA of the CDR3: TGTGCCAGCAGCCCTAACAGGGACGAGCAGTACTTC.

In its sample, this clone was seen a few times. The chain combines TRBV10-2 with TRBJ1-1; 9 bases are a match to TRBD1. The CDR3 contains 12 residues. The germline V gene has CDR1 WSHSY and CDR2 SAAADI. V shed 8 bases, J shed 9 bases, and the junction held 7 bases outside the gene matches. Written as DNA, the CDR3 is TGCGCCAGCTCTAGACAGGGGGAAAAAGCTTTCTTT. Translated, it gives CASSRQGEKAFF.

This clone was counted only a few times. This chain links TRBV30 with TRBJ2-5; D not resolved. This CDR3 comprises 14 residues. The V and J ends lost 3 bases and 7 bases respectively, with 18 bases between them. The germline gives CDR1 GTSNPN, CDR2 SVGIG (reference sequence). DNA for the CDR3: TGTGCCTGGAGGACGTCAGAGGTTCTGGGGACCCAGTACTTC. Its translation is CAWRTSEVLGTQYF. Looking up the rest from reference TRBV30 and TRBJ2-5 gives the full variable domain: SQTIHQWPATLVQPVGSPLSLECTVEGTSNPNLYWYRQAAGRGLQLLFYSVGIGQISSEVPQNLSASRPQDRQFILSSKKLLLSDSGFYLCAWRTSEVLGTQYFGPGTRLLVL.